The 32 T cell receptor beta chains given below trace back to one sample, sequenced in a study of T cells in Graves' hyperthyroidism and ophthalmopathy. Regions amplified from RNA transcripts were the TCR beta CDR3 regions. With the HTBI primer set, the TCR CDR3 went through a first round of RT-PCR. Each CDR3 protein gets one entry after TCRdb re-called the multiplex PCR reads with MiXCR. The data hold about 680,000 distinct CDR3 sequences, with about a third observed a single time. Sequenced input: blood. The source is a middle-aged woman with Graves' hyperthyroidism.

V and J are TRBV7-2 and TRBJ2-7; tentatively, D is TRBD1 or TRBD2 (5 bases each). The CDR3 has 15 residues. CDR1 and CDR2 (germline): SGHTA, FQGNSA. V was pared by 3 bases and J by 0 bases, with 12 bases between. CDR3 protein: CASSFRRGVSYEQYF. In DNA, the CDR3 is TGTGCCAGCAGCTTCCGGAGAGGGGTCTCCTACGAGCAGTACTTC.

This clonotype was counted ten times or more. CDR3: CASSLGLAAAGELFF. As DNA, the CDR3 is TGCGCCAGCAGCTTGGGACTAGCCGCGGCCGGGGAGCTGTTTTTT. V is TRBV5-1 and J is TRBJ2-2; the match to TRBD2 covers 7 bases. The CDR3 contains 15 residues. Germline values: CDR1 SGHRS, CDR2 YFSETQ. Trimming cost V 0 bases and J 6 bases; bases outside gene matches: 5.

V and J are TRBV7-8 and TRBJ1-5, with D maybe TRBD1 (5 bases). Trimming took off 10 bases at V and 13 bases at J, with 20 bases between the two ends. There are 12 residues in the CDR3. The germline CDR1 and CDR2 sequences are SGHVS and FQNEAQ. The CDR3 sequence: CATGGGDPVQHF. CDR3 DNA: TGTGCCACCGGGGGGGGGGACCCCGTACAGCATTTT.

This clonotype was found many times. CDR3 bases: TGTGCCAGCAGCCCAGACAGGGTACAAGAGACCCAGTACTTC. Translation: CASSPDRVQETQYF. This chain uses TRBV7-6 with TRBJ2-5; 7 bases map to TRBD1. The germline V gene encodes CDR1 SGHVS and CDR2 FNYEAQ. The J segment lost 2 bases and the V segment lost 5 bases, leaving 5 bases of the junction unmatched. The length of the CDR3 is 14 residues.

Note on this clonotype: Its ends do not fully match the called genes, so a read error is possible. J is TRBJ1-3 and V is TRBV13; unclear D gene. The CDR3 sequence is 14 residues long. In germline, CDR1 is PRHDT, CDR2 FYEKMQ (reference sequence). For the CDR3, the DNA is TGTGCCGGCAGCTTAGGTGGGGTTTTCGACACCATATATTTT. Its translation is CAGSLGGVFDTIYF.

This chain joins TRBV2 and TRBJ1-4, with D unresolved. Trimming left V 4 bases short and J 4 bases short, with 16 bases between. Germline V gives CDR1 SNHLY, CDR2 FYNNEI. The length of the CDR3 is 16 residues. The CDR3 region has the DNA TGTGCCAGCAGTGCAGGAAAGGGCTCCTATAATGAAAAACTGTTTTTT. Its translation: CASSAGKGSYNEKLFF.

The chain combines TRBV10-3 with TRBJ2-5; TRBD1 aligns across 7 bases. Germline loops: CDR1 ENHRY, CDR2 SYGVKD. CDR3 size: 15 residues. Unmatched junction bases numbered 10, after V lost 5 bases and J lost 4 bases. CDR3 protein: CAISQGDRGRETQYF. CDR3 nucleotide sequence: TGTGCCATCAGTCAGGGGGACAGAGGGAGAGAGACCCAGTACTTC.

For the CDR3, the DNA is TGCGCCAGCAGCCAAGTCCCCGGGGACACTGAAGCTTTCTTT. Translating gives CASSQVPGDTEAFF. The chain employs TRBV5-1 and TRBJ1-1; D remains unclear. CDR1 SGHRS and CDR2 YFSETQ come from the germline V gene. Trimming cost V 4 bases and J 3 bases, with 13 bases left between them. There are 14 residues in the CDR3.

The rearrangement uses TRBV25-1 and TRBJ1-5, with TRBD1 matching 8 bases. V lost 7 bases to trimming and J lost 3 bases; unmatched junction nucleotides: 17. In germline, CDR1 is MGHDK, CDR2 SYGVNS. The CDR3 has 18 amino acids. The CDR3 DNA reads TGTGCCAGCAAACAGGGGGGTCAGGATATTATTGTCAATCAGCCCCAGCATTTT. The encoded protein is CASKQGGQDIIVNQPQHF.

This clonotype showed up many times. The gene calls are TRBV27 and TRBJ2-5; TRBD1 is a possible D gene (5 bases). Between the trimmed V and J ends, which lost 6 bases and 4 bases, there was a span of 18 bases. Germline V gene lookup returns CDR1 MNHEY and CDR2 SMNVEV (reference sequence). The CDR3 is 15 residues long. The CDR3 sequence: CASRLSVGARETQYF. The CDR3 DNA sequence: TGTGCCAGCAGACTGAGTGTAGGGGCCCGAGAGACCCAGTACTTC.

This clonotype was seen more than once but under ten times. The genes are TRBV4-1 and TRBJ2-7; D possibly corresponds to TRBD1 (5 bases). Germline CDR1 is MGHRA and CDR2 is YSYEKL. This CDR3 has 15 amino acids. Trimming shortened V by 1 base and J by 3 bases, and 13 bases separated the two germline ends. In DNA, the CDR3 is TGCGCCAGCAGCCAAGCAGTAGGGGCTTACTACGAGCAGTACTTC. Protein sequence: CASSQAVGAYYEQYF.

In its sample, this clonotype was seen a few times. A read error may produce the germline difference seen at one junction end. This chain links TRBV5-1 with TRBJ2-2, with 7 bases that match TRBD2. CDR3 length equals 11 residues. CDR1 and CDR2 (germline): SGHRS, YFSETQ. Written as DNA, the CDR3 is TGCGCCAGCAGCTTGGGGGGGGGGCTGTTTTTT. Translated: CASSLGGGLFF.

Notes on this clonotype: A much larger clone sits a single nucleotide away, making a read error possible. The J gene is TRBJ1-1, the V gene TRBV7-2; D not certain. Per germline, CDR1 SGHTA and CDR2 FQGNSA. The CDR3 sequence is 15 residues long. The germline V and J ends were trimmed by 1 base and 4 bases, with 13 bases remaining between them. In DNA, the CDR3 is TGTGCCAGCAGCTTAGACATATCGAGTGGCACTGAAGCTTTCTTT. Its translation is CASSLDISSGTEAFF.

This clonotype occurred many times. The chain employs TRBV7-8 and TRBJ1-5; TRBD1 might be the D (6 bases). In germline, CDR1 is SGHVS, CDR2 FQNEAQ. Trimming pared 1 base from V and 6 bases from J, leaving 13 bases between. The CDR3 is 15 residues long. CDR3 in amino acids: CASSLVWGLGQPQHF. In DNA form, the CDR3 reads TGTGCCAGCAGCTTAGTATGGGGGCTCGGTCAGCCCCAGCATTTT.

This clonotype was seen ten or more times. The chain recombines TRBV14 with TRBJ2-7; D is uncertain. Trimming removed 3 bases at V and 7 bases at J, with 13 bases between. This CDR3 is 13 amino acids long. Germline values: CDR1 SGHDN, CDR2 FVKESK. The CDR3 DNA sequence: TGTGCCAGCAGCCAGGACCGTATGCGTGAGCAGTACTTC. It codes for CASSQDRMREQYF.

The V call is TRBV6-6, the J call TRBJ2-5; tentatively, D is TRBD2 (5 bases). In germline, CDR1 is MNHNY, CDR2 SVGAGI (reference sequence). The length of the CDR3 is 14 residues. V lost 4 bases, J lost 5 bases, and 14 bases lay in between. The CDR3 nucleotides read TGTGCCAGCAGTTCACCCCGGGGTTTGGAGACCCAGTACTTC. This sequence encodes CASSSPRGLETQYF.

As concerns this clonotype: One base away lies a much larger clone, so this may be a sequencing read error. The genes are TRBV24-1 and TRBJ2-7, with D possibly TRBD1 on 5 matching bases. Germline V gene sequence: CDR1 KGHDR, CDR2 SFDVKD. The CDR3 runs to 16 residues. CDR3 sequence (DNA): TGTGCCACCAGTGATTCGTGGGGCGAGCGCTCCTACGAGCAGTGCTTC. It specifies CATSDSWGERSYEQCF.

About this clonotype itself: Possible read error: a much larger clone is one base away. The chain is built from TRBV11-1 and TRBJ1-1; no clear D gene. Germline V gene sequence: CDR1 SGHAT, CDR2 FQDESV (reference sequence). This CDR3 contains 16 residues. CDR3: CARSLREGPMNTEAFF. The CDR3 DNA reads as TGTGCCAGGAGCTTACGGGAAGGACCCATGAACACTGAAGCTTTCTTT.

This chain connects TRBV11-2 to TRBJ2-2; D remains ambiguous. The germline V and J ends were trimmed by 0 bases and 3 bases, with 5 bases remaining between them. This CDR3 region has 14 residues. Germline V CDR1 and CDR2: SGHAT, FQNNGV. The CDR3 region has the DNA TGTGCCAGCAGCTTAGAACGCTACACCGGGGAGCTGTTTTTT. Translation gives CASSLERYTGELFF.

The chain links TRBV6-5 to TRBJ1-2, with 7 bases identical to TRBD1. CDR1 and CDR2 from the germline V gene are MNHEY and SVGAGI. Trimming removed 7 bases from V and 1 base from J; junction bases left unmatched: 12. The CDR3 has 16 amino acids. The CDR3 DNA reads TGTGCCAGCACCCCTAGTCCTGCAGGGGGTAACTATGGCTACACCTTC. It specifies CASTPSPAGGNYGYTF.

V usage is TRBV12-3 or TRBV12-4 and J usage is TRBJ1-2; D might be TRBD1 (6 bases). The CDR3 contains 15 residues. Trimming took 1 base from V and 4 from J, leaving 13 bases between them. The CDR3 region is CASSLVWGRGYGYTF. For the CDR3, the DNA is TGTGCCAGCAGTTTAGTTTGGGGCAGGGGCTATGGCTACACCTTC.

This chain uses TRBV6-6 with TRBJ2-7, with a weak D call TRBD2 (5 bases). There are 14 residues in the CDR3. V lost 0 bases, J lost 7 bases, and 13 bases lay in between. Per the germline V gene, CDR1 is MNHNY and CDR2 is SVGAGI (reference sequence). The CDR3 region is CASSYSVYGVEQYF. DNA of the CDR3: TGTGCCAGCAGTTACTCGGTTTACGGGGTAGAGCAGTACTTC.

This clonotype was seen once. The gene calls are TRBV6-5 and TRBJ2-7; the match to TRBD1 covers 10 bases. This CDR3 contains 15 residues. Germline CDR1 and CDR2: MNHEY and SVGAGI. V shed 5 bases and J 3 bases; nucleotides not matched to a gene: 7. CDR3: CASSTRDRGFYEQYF. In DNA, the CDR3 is TGTGCCAGCAGTACACGGGACAGGGGTTTCTACGAGCAGTACTTC.

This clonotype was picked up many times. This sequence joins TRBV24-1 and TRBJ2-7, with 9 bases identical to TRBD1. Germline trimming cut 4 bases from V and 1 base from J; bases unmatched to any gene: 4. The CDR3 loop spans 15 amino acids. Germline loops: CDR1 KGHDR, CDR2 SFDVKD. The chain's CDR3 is CATSETGTGSYEQYF. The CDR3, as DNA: TGTGCCACCAGTGAGACCGGGACAGGGTCCTACGAGCAGTACTTC.

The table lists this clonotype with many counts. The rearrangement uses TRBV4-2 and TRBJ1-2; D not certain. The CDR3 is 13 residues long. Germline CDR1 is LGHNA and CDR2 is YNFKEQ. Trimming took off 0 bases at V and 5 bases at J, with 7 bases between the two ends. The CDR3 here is CASSQEAEYGYTF. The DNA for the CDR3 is TGTGCCAGCAGCCAAGAGGCAGAATATGGCTACACCTTC.

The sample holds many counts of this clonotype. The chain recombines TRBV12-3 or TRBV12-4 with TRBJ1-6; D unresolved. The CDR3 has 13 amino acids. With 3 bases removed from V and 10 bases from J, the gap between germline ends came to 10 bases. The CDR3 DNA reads TGTGCCAGCAGTTTCGCGGTGTCATCACCCCTCCACTTT. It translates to CASSFAVSSPLHF.

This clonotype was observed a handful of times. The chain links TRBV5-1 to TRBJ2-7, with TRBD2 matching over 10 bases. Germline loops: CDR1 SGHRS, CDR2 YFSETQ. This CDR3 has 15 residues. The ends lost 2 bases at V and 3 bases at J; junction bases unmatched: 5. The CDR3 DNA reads TGCGCCAGCAGCTTTCTAGCGGGAGAGTACTACGAGCAGTACTTC. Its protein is CASSFLAGEYYEQYF. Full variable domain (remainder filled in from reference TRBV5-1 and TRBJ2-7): KAGVTQTPRYLIKTRGQQVTLSCSPISGHRSVSWYQQTPGQGLQFLFEYFSETQRNKGNFPGRFSGRQFSNSRSEMNVSTLELGDSALYLCASSFLAGEYYEQYFGPGTRLTVT.

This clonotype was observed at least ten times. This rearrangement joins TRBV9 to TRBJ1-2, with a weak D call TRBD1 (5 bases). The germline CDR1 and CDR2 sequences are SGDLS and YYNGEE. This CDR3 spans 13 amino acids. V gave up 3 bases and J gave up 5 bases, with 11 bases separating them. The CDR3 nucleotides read TGTGCCAGCAGCGGGGGGTCCGGGTATGGCTACACCTTC. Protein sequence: CASSGGSGYGYTF.

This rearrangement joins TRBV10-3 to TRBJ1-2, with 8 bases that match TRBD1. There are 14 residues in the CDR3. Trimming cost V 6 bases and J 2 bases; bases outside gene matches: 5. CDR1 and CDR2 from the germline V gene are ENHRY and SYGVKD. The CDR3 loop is CAIRTTGANYGYTF. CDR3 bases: TGTGCCATCAGGACGACAGGGGCCAACTATGGCTACACCTTC.

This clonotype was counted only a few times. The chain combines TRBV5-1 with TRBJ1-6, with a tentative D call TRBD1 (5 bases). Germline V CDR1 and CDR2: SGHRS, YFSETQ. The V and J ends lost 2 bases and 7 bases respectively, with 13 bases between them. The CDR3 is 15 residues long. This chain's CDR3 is CASSLEDSKNSPLHF. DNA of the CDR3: TGCGCCAGCAGCTTAGAAGACAGTAAAAATTCACCCCTCCACTTT.

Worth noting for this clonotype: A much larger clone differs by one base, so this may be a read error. The CDR3 here is CASSTGQGYTGELFF. In nucleotides, the CDR3 is TGTGCCAGCAGCACGGGACAGGGGTACACCGGGGAGCTGTTTTTT. The chain links TRBV7-9 to TRBJ2-2, with TRBD1 identical over 10 bases. The CDR3 totals 15 residues. The trim removed 5 bases at V and 3 bases at J, leaving 3 bases unmatched. Germline CDR1 is SEHNR and CDR2 is FQNEAQ (reference sequence).

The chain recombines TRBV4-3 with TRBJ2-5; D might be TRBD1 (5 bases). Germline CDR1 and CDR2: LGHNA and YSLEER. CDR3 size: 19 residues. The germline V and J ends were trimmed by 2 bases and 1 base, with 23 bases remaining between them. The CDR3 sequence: CASSQHPWTRPLLQETQYF. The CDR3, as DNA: TGCGCCAGCAGCCAACATCCCTGGACACGACCCCTCCTCCAAGAGACCCAGTACTTC.